This T cell receptor (beta chain) is from a study of monozygotic twins with inflammatory bowel disease. TCRdb reanalyzed the 5' RACE reads, giving one entry per CDR3 protein sequence and no DNA. There are a few hundred thousand distinct CDR3 sequences in the sample, with around 2.3% held by the top ten. Germline CDR1 is DFQATT and CDR2 is SNEGSKA (reference sequence). The CDR3 totals 15 residues. This rearrangement joins TRBV20-1 to TRBJ2-3. The sequenced sample was blood. The receptor comes from a human donor with ulcerative colitis or Crohn's disease, or a healthy co-twin of an affected twin (not recorded which). The CDR3 region is CSAYLPTVVTDTQYF.